A selection of T cell receptor beta chains follows, all from one sample in a study of blood T cell repertoires in COVID-19. Here immunoSEQ multiplex PCR was the method, and the copy in TCRdb shows in-frame clones only, minus some. The data contain approximately 380,000 clones, roughly 85% of them seen just once; the ten biggest clones take up more than 3%. The sample was peripheral blood. Every receptor here comes from a woman aged 18 to 35 with acute or convalescent COVID-19. Each CDR3 is given with its conserved first and last residue. Fields, in order: D gene, J gene, V gene, clone size, CDR3 DNA, CDR3 protein. D genes are given only for firm matches. Part of the rows lack a size; the others show once, few, many or a class for expanded clones.

d_gene: TRBD2; j_gene: TRBJ2-1; v_gene: TRBV28; abundance: -; CDR3nt: TGTGCCAGCAAGGGACTAGCGGGAGGGCTTAACTCCTACAATGAGCAGTTCTTC; CDR3aa: CASKGLAGGLNSYNEQFF
d_gene: -; j_gene: TRBJ2-3; v_gene: TRBV7-9; abundance: once; CDR3nt: TGTGCCAGCAGCTTTGCGGGAGATACGCAGTATTTT; CDR3aa: CASSFAGDTQYF
d_gene: -; j_gene: TRBJ1-1; v_gene: TRBV3-1/TRBV3-2; abundance: -; CDR3nt: TGTGCCAGCAGCCAAGATCTACGAGCGAACACTGAAGCTTTCTTT; CDR3aa: CASSQDLRANTEAFF
d_gene: -; j_gene: TRBJ1-4; v_gene: TRBV7-9; abundance: -; CDR3nt: TGTGCCAGCAGCTTAGGCGGACGGGGTAATGAAAAACTGTTTTTT; CDR3aa: CASSLGGRGNEKLFF
d_gene: -; j_gene: TRBJ1-5; v_gene: TRBV6-5; abundance: -; CDR3nt: TGTGCCAGCGGAGCGGGGGCCAGCGGCAATCAGCCCCAGCATTTT; CDR3aa: CASGAGASGNQPQHF
d_gene: TRBD1; j_gene: TRBJ2-7; v_gene: TRBV6-5; abundance: -; CDR3nt: TGTGCCAGCAGTCCCGACAGGGTCCTCTCCTACGAGCAGTACTTC; CDR3aa: CASSPDRVLSYEQYF
d_gene: TRBD1; j_gene: TRBJ1-2; v_gene: TRBV6-1; abundance: -; CDR3nt: TGTGCCAGCAGTGATGGGACAGGGGGCAGGTATGGCTACACCTTC; CDR3aa: CASSDGTGGRYGYTF
d_gene: -; j_gene: TRBJ2-7; v_gene: TRBV15; abundance: -; CDR3nt: TGTGCCACCAGCAGAGAACGGGCAGGGGCCTACGAGCAGTACTTC; CDR3aa: CATSRERAGAYEQYF
d_gene: TRBD1; j_gene: TRBJ2-7; v_gene: TRBV6-5; abundance: -; CDR3nt: TGTGCCAGCACGCCGACAGGGTCAAGGGGCGAGCAGTACTTC; CDR3aa: CASTPTGSRGEQYF
d_gene: TRBD2; j_gene: TRBJ2-1; v_gene: TRBV19; abundance: -; CDR3nt: TGTGCCAGTAGTCCCCGGGCAGCGGGGGCATTCAATGAGCAGTTCTTC; CDR3aa: CASSPRAAGAFNEQFF
d_gene: -; j_gene: TRBJ2-2; v_gene: TRBV13; abundance: -; CDR3nt: TGTGCCAGCAGCCTTGAGACCGGGGAGCTGTTTTTT; CDR3aa: CASSLETGELFF
d_gene: TRBD1; j_gene: TRBJ2-3; v_gene: TRBV3-1/TRBV3-2; abundance: once; CDR3nt: TGTGCCAGCGGGGACAGGGGAGCAGATACGCAGTATTTT; CDR3aa: CASGDRGADTQYF
d_gene: TRBD1; j_gene: TRBJ2-1; v_gene: TRBV11-2; abundance: -; CDR3nt: TGTGCCAGCAGCGCCCTAGGACAGGTTTCCTACAATGAGCAGTTCTTC; CDR3aa: CASSALGQVSYNEQFF
d_gene: -; j_gene: TRBJ2-1; v_gene: TRBV5-6; abundance: -; CDR3nt: TGTGCCAGCAGCCCGCTCCCTGACTTCTACGAGCAGTTCTTC; CDR3aa: CASSPLPDFYEQFF
d_gene: TRBD2; j_gene: TRBJ2-7; v_gene: TRBV27; abundance: -; CDR3nt: TGTGCCAGCAGTTTCTCTAGCGGGGACGTCTCCTACGAGCAGTACTTC; CDR3aa: CASSFSSGDVSYEQYF
d_gene: TRBD2; j_gene: TRBJ2-5; v_gene: TRBV5-1; abundance: -; CDR3nt: TGCGCCAGCAGCTTGTTGAGCGGGGGGGCCCAAGAGACCCAGTACTTC; CDR3aa: CASSLLSGGAQETQYF
d_gene: TRBD1; j_gene: TRBJ1-6; v_gene: TRBV6-1; abundance: -; CDR3nt: TGTGCCAGCAGTGAAGCACCGACAGGGCTAACCCCCCACTTT; CDR3aa: CASSEAPTGLTPHF
d_gene: TRBD2; j_gene: TRBJ2-7; v_gene: TRBV9; abundance: -; CDR3nt: TGTGCCAGCAGCCCCTCCGGGGGGGGAAGGAACGAGCAGTACTTC; CDR3aa: CASSPSGGGRNEQYF
d_gene: TRBD1; j_gene: TRBJ1-1; v_gene: TRBV30; abundance: -; CDR3nt: TGTGCCGCCGGACAGGTGGGAGAATCTGAAGCTTTCTTT; CDR3aa: CAAGQVGESEAFF
d_gene: TRBD1; j_gene: TRBJ1-1; v_gene: TRBV19; abundance: -; CDR3nt: TGTGCCAGTAGTCCAATACAGGGGACTGAAGCTTTCTTT; CDR3aa: CASSPIQGTEAFF
d_gene: -; j_gene: TRBJ2-7; v_gene: TRBV28; abundance: -; CDR3nt: TGTGCCAGCAGTCCTCGTTCCTACGAGCAGTACTTC; CDR3aa: CASSPRSYEQYF
d_gene: -; j_gene: TRBJ1-1; v_gene: TRBV29-1; abundance: -; CDR3nt: TGCAGCGTTGACAGGGGAGGGACTGAAGCTTTCTTT; CDR3aa: CSVDRGGTEAFF
d_gene: TRBD1; j_gene: TRBJ1-4; v_gene: TRBV14; abundance: once; CDR3nt: TGTGCCAGCAGCCCGACAGGGAGCCAACTGTTTTTT; CDR3aa: CASSPTGSQLFF
d_gene: -; j_gene: TRBJ1-2; v_gene: TRBV10-3; abundance: -; CDR3nt: TGTGCCATCAGTGAATTAGGGGGGGCAAATGGCTACACCTTC; CDR3aa: CAISELGGANGYTF
d_gene: -; j_gene: TRBJ2-7; v_gene: TRBV19; abundance: -; CDR3nt: TGTGCCAGTAGTATAGACACAGGGACCTACGAGCAGTACTTC; CDR3aa: CASSIDTGTYEQYF
d_gene: TRBD2; j_gene: TRBJ2-7; v_gene: TRBV5-4; abundance: -; CDR3nt: TGTGCCAGCAGCTCTCTAGCGGGGGGACTCTCCTACGAGCAGTACTTC; CDR3aa: CASSSLAGGLSYEQYF
d_gene: -; j_gene: TRBJ1-2; v_gene: TRBV9; abundance: -; CDR3nt: TGTGCCAGCAGCCCCGGGGACTTTCCCAACTATGGCTACACCTTC; CDR3aa: CASSPGDFPNYGYTF
d_gene: -; j_gene: TRBJ1-2; v_gene: TRBV28; abundance: -; CDR3nt: TGTGCCAGCAGTTTAGTTACAGGATTACGCAACTATGGCTACACCTTC; CDR3aa: CASSLVTGLRNYGYTF